The present entry profiles one T cell receptor beta chain with its context. Its matching antigen is unknown. The data derive from a study of T cell responses to AZD1222 COVID-19 vaccine. Study-wide results and caveats: The study reported that nearly half of spike-specific TCRs target unmutated variant regions.

Sequencing used immunoSEQ multiplex PCR; TCRdb keeps in-frame clones, though not all of them. The repertoire holds over 130,000 clones, with approximately 94% as singletons. V was clipped by 5 bases and J by 11 bases, with 21 bases between them. The CDR3 runs 14 residues. CDR1 PRHDT and CDR2 FYEKMQ come from the germline V gene (reference sequence). The rearrangement uses TRBV13 and TRBJ1-1, with D perhaps matching TRBD1 (6 bases). Here the sequenced sample was peripheral blood, taken on day 0 of AZD1222 vaccination. This TCR came from an adult in good health. CDR3: CASSQPTGPGAAFF. CDR3 coding DNA: TGTGCCAGCAGCCAGCCCACAGGGCCAGGAGCGGCTTTCTTT. Full variable domain (remainder filled in from reference TRBV13 and TRBJ1-1): AAGVIQSPRHLIKEKRETATLKCYPIPRHDTVYWYQQGPGQDPQFLISFYEKMQSDKGSIPDRFSAQQFSDYHSELNMSSLELGDSALYFCASSQPTGPGAAFFGQGTRLTVV.